These T cell receptor beta chains were read from a single sample in a study of identical twins. TCRdb itself ran the 5' RACE reads through MiXCR, one entry per CDR3 protein. The sample holds 250,000 or so distinct CDR3 sequences; about 8.3% are singletons and the top ten take less than 4%. These sequences were also reported in another study, on yellow fever vaccine responses in identical twins.

Sequenced: CD8+ T cells sorted from blood. These receptors were obtained from a woman aged 18-29 years in good health. Both conserved end residues are part of each CDR3. D genes are given only for firm matches. Expanded clones get a size class; other rows say once, few or many, or leave the size out.

J,size,D,V,DNA,CDR3
TRBJ2-7,few,-,TRBV10-1,TGCGCCAGCAGTGAGTATATGACAGGAATCTACGAGCAGTACTTC,CASSEYMTGIYEQYF
TRBJ2-7,few,-,TRBV7-2,TGTGCCAGCAGCGTGGGAGACACACTCTCCTACGAGCAGTACTTC,CASSVGDTLSYEQYF
TRBJ2-1,many,TRBD2,TRBV7-8,TGTGCCAGCAGCTCCGGACTAGCGGGGAGTATGGGGTCCTACAATGAGCAGTTCTTC,CASSSGLAGSMGSYNEQFF
TRBJ2-3,-,TRBD2,TRBV11-3,TGTGCCAGCAGCCCCCTGGATGGGAGGGGTACGCAGTATTTT,CASSPLDGRGTQYF
TRBJ2-3,-,-,TRBV24-1,TGTGCCACCAGTGTGTCGGCAGATACGCAGTATTTT,CATSVSADTQYF
TRBJ2-1,-,-,TRBV7-2,TGTGCCAGCACCCTTCCGGGCCATAGCTACAATGAGCAGTTCTTC,CASTLPGHSYNEQFF
TRBJ2-1,-,-,TRBV7-9,TGTGCCAGCAGCACCCCGCCGGCCCTCTCGCAGTTCTTC,CASSTPPALSQFF
TRBJ2-6,-,-,TRBV6-1,TGTGCCAGCGGAGGGGGGGGTCCGTCTGGGGCCAACGTCCTGACTTTC,CASGGGGPSGANVLTF
TRBJ2-5,-,-,TRBV20-1,TGCAGTGCTAGAGAACTAGCTGAGACCCAGTACTTC,CSARELAETQYF
TRBJ2-2,many,-,TRBV29-1,TGCAGCGTTGTTAGGCCCACCGGGGAGCTGTTTTTT,CSVVRPTGELFF
TRBJ2-3,many,-,TRBV5-1,TGCGCCAGCAGCCCGGAGAACCCACTAACAGATACGCAGTATTTT,CASSPENPLTDTQYF
TRBJ2-2,many,-,TRBV4-2,TGTGCCAGCAGCGCACACAGGCAGGAGAACACCGGGGAGCTGTTTTTT,CASSAHRQENTGELFF
TRBJ2-1,many,TRBD2,TRBV6-2/TRBV6-3,TGTGCCAGCAGTTTACTAGCGGGGGAAGGGAATGAGCAGTTCTTC,CASSLLAGEGNEQFF
TRBJ2-1,many,TRBD2,TRBV5-1,TGCGCCAGCAGCTTTCTCGCGGGACTACCCTACAATGAGCAGTTCTTC,CASSFLAGLPYNEQFF